Sequencing of this T cell receptor (beta chain) was carried out in a study of blood T cell repertoires in COVID-19. About the study: From T cells, B-cell-depleted T cells, or PBMCs came the material, which was cDNA or gDNA.

Germline CDR1 and CDR2: SGHTA and FQGNSA. V was cut by 6 bases and J by 3 bases, with 11 bases left in between. The CDR3 length is 13 residues. Produced via immunoSEQ multiplex PCR; TCRdb's table is partial and in-frame only. The sample comprises roughly 120,000 clones, approximately 80% of which are singletons, and approximately 7% rests with the top ten. Source material: peripheral blood. This clonotype originated in a man aged 65 to 85 with active or convalescent COVID-19. J is TRBJ1-1 and V is TRBV7-2, with D uncertain. The CDR3 DNA is TGTGCCAGCAGACAAATGCTCGACACTGAAGCTTTCTTT. It specifies CASRQMLDTEAFF.